By frequency in the sample, the clone carrying this T cell receptor beta chain is medium-sized. What it recognizes is unknown. This record comes from a study of T and B cells in COVID-19 patients. About the research overall: Peripheral blood came from COVID-19 patients with active infection or after recovery. About 90% of the roughly 20 active-infection patients had comorbidities associated with unfavorable COVID-19 outcome. General study results and limits: CD4+, regulatory T cell, CD8+ and sorted SARS-CoV-2-responsive or tetramer+ T cells were not yet sequenced.

BIOMED2 TRB-A/B primer pools were used in multiplex TRB PCR. MiXCR was run by TCRdb on the multiplex PCR reads, yielding one entry per CDR3 protein. The profile shows several thousand distinct CDR3 sequences, approximately 26% of them singletons. The CDR3 contains 18 residues. Germline V gene sequence: CDR1 PRHDT, CDR2 FYEKMQ (reference sequence). The trim removed 6 bases at V and 4 bases at J, leaving 20 bases unmatched. TRB was amplified from about 250-500 ng of blood genomic DNA. The chain links TRBV13 to TRBJ2-7; the match to TRBD2 covers 8 bases. Material for sequencing was blood. The TCR was taken from a human donor with active COVID-19. Here the CDR3 reads CASRTGGDQVATRYEQYF. The DNA of the CDR3 is TGTGCCAGCAGAACCGGGGGGGATCAGGTAGCGACTCGGTACGAGCAGTACTTC. Filled out from reference TRBV13 and TRBJ2-7, the complete variable domain reads AAGVIQSPRHLIKEKRETATLKCYPIPRHDTVYWYQQGPGQDPQFLISFYEKMQSDKGSIPDRFSAQQFSDYHSELNMSSLELGDSALYFCASRTGGDQVATRYEQYFGPGTRLTVT.